This T cell receptor beta chain was recovered during a study of T cell changes during pregnancy in multiple sclerosis. Sequenced by immunoSEQ multiplex PCR; TCRdb stores in-frame clones only, minus some. The table shows roughly 64,000 clones, with over 95% occurring only once. The sequencing here drew on CD8+ T cells from peripheral blood mononuclear cells, taken after pregnancy. This receptor was taken from a female donor with multiple sclerosis, enrolled in a pregnancy study.

The CDR3 DNA sequence: TGTGCCAGCAGCGTAGCTACGGCGGGATTGGTTGAGCAGTACTTC. Protein: CASSVATAGLVEQYF. V gene TRBV9 combines with J gene TRBJ2-7; possibly TRBD2 for D (6 bases). The germline V gene has CDR1 SGDLS and CDR2 YYNGEE. V lost 0 bases to trimming and J lost 7 bases, with 17 bases between them. The CDR3 runs 15 residues.